The source of this T cell receptor beta chain is a study of T cells after yellow fever vaccination. The V end was cut by 4 bases, the J end by 2 bases, with 12 bases between. The CDR3 runs 16 residues. Per germline, CDR1 SGHTA and CDR2 FQGNSA. One entry per CDR3 protein results from TCRdb running MiXCR on the 5' RACE reads. This table holds approximately 300,000 distinct CDR3 sequences, over 10% found once. The sequence was obtained from a man aged 25 to 45 who received the YFV17D yellow fever vaccine. This material consisted of CD4+ T cells sorted from PBMCs, taken 45 days after the yellow fever booster vaccination. The rearrangement joins TRBV7-2 to TRBJ2-6; tentative D call: TRBD1 (6 bases). The CDR3 region has the DNA TGTGCCAGCAGCTCGCAAACAGGGACTGGGGCCAACGTCCTGACTTTC. As protein: CASSSQTGTGANVLTF.